The 25 T cell receptor beta chains given below trace back to one sample, sequenced in a study of blood T cell repertoires in COVID-19. Data came from immunoSEQ multiplex PCR; TCRdb stores just in-frame clones and leaves some out. The repertoire has around 140,000 clones, about 83% of them found once; the top ten carry about 8.9%. The sequenced sample was peripheral blood. The receptor set was obtained from a man in his thirties or forties with COVID-19, enrolled during active disease.

This clone was detected once. V and J are TRBV4-2 and TRBJ2-7, with TRBD2 identical over 8 bases. Trimming at V came to 0 bases and at J to 2 bases, leaving 6 bases not matched to a gene. The germline gives CDR1 LGHNA, CDR2 YNFKEQ. There are 16 residues in the CDR3. The CDR3 DNA follows: TGTGCCAGCAGCCAAGACATAGCGGGAATACCCTACGAGCAGTACTTC. It yields the protein CASSQDIAGIPYEQYF.

This clone appeared many times. V is TRBV19 and J is TRBJ2-2; D may be TRBD1 (6 bases). The V gene's germline CDR1 is LNHDA and CDR2 SQIVND (reference sequence). Trimming pared 5 bases from V and 0 bases from J, leaving 16 bases between. CDR3 length: 17 amino acids. The CDR3 reads CASSRGGRQANTGELFF. The CDR3 bases are TGTGCCAGTAGTCGTGGAGGCAGACAGGCGAACACCGGGGAGCTGTTTTTT.

J is TRBJ2-7 and V is TRBV4-1; maybe TRBD2 (5 bases). The V gene's germline CDR1 is MGHRA and CDR2 YSYEKL. This CDR3 is built from 14 residues. The V end lost 3 bases, the J end lost 1 base, and 10 bases lay between the germline ends. The CDR3 DNA follows: TGCGCCAGCAGCCAGAGGAGCGGATCCTACGAGCAGTACTTC. This sequence encodes CASSQRSGSYEQYF.

This chain connects TRBV9 to TRBJ2-3, with a weak D call TRBD2 (6 bases). The CDR3 runs to 15 residues. Deletions cut 7 bases from V and 6 bases from J, with 21 bases between. Germline assignment: CDR1 SGDLS and CDR2 YYNGEE. The CDR3 DNA is TGTGCCAGCGGGGGGTTCGGGGCTCAGAGGGATACGCAGTATTTT. This gives the protein CASGGFGAQRDTQYF.

V and J are TRBV6-5 and TRBJ1-6; no definite D call. V was cut by 4 bases and J by 6 bases, with 7 bases left in between. CDR1 and CDR2 (germline): MNHEY, SVGAGI. The CDR3 is 13 amino acids. Here the CDR3 reads CASSWEPNSPLHF. Here the CDR3 DNA reads TGTGCCAGCAGTTGGGAGCCTAATTCACCCCTCCACTTT.

The V and J genes are TRBV15 and TRBJ2-3, with a weak D call TRBD2 (6 bases). With 8 bases removed from V and 6 bases from J, the gap between germline ends came to 12 bases. Germline CDR1 is LNHNV and CDR2 is YYDKDF (reference sequence). The CDR3 length is 12 residues. CDR3 sequence reads: CATGGEGDTQYF. The CDR3 DNA reads TGTGCCACCGGCGGGGAAGGGGATACGCAGTATTTT.

This chain links TRBV5-1 with TRBJ2-1, with 12 bases lining up with TRBD1. In germline, CDR1 is SGHRS, CDR2 YFSETQ. V trimming: 4 bases; J trimming: 8 bases; junction bases outside the gene matches: 10. CDR3 length: 16 residues. The DNA of the CDR3 is TGCGCCAGCAGCATAACCCCGGGACAGGGGGCCCATGAGCAGTTCTTC. It encodes CASSITPGQGAHEQFF.

The chain combines TRBV29-1 with TRBJ1-2, with D perhaps matching TRBD1 (6 bases). V was trimmed by 7 bases and J by 8 bases, leaving 20 bases between them. CDR1 and CDR2 (germline): SQVTM, ANQGSEA. There are 13 residues in the CDR3. In DNA form, the CDR3 reads TGCAGCGGACAACAGGGTTCCTATGGCGGCTACACCTTC. This encodes CSGQQGSYGGYTF.

This clone has a handful of counts. The rearrangement joins TRBV18 to TRBJ1-4, with a possible D match to TRBD1 (6 bases). The CDR3 is 14 residues long. CDR1 is KGHSH and CDR2 is LQKENI in the germline V gene. The V and J ends lost 3 bases and 1 base respectively, with 6 bases between them. The CDR3 DNA reads as TGTGCCAGCTCACCGGGACAAACTAATGAAAAACTGTTTTTT. Translating it yields CASSPGQTNEKLFF.

The chain uses TRBV9 and TRBJ1-1, with D unclear. The CDR3 runs to 15 residues. Per germline, CDR1 SGDLS and CDR2 YYNGEE. V was trimmed by 0 bases and J by 1 base, leaving 10 bases between them. The CDR3 reads CASSVVWGGNTEAFF. For the CDR3, the DNA is TGTGCCAGCAGCGTAGTGTGGGGAGGGAACACTGAAGCTTTCTTT.

J is TRBJ1-4 and V is TRBV5-1; tentative D call: TRBD1 (6 bases). The CDR3 runs to 15 residues. V was pared by 1 base and J by 8 bases, with 15 bases between. CDR1 is SGHRS and CDR2 is YFSETQ in the germline V gene. The CDR3 reads CASSLNAGAGEKLFF. CDR3 DNA sequence: TGCGCCAGCAGCTTGAACGCAGGGGCAGGGGAAAAACTGTTTTTT.

This chain joins TRBV15 and TRBJ1-4; possible D gene TRBD1, 6 bases. V gave up 0 bases and J gave up 7 bases, with 15 bases separating them. The CDR3 runs to 16 residues. In germline, CDR1 is LNHNV, CDR2 YYDKDF (reference sequence). The CDR3 coding sequence is TGTGCCACCAGCAGAGATATGGCAGGGGCACGTGAAAAACTGTTTTTT. The encoded protein is CATSRDMAGAREKLFF.

This clone was picked up one time. The sample contains more than one DNA sequence encoding this CDR3. The gene calls are TRBV19 and TRBJ1-1; D call uncertain. Trimming took off 3 bases at V and 1 base at J, with 3 bases between the two ends. The CDR3 covers 12 residues. CDR1 LNHDA and CDR2 SQIVND come from the germline V gene (reference sequence). Written as DNA, the CDR3 is TGTGCCAGTAGTATTCAGAACACTGAAGCTTTCTTT. Amino acid sequence: CASSIQNTEAFF.

The chain couples TRBV27 to TRBJ2-7; maybe TRBD1 (6 bases). Trimming shortened V by 5 bases and J by 0 bases, and 14 bases separated the two germline ends. There are 15 residues in the CDR3. Germline loops: CDR1 MNHEY, CDR2 SMNVEV (reference sequence). The CDR3 is CASSTPGTLSYEQYF. CDR3 DNA sequence: TGTGCCAGCAGTACGCCCGGGACACTCTCCTACGAGCAGTACTTC.

V gene TRBV24-1 combines with J gene TRBJ2-7, with D maybe TRBD2 (6 bases). V was pared by 10 bases and J by 2 bases, with 14 bases between. The germline CDR1 and CDR2 sequences are KGHDR and SFDVKD. The CDR3 is made up of 13 amino acids. CDR3 in DNA: TGTGCCACGAGTAGCGGAGGTACCTACGAGCAGTACTTC. This gives the protein CATSSGGTYEQYF.

The CDR3 DNA is TGTGCCAGCAGTTTATTGGGGGAGGGGGAGACCCAGTACTTC. Residues: CASSLLGEGETQYF. The chain has TRBV27 and TRBJ2-5; 7 bases map to TRBD2. This CDR3 has 14 residues. V dropped 1 base and J dropped 5; count of bases not matched to a gene: 4. Germline lookup yields CDR1 MNHEY and CDR2 SMNVEV (reference sequence).

The sample holds a few counts of this clone. The chain uses TRBV28 and TRBJ2-2; 7 nucleotides line up with TRBD1. The CDR3 totals 17 residues. In germline, CDR1 is MDHEN, CDR2 SYDVKM. Trimming cost V 2 bases and J 1 base; bases outside gene matches: 7. CDR3 bases: TGTGCCAGCAGTTTAACCTCGCGACAGGGGAACACCGGGGAGCTGTTTTTT. Translated: CASSLTSRQGNTGELFF.

The chain combines TRBV2 with TRBJ2-7, with 10 bases matching TRBD1. Germline values: CDR1 SNHLY, CDR2 FYNNEI. The CDR3 spans 12 residues. The ends lost 10 bases at V and 3 bases at J; junction bases unmatched: 3. CDR3 DNA: TGTGCCATAGGACAGGGGGACTACGAGCAGTACTTC. Translated, it gives CAIGQGDYEQYF.

CDR3 protein: CASSPGGGVSYEQYF. The CDR3 DNA is TGTGCCAGCAGCCCCGGTGGAGGGGTGAGCTACGAGCAGTACTTC. J is TRBJ2-7 and V is TRBV27; the D gene is possibly TRBD2 (6 bases). The germline CDR1 and CDR2 sequences are MNHEY and SMNVEV (reference sequence). V was cut by 6 bases and J by 3 bases, with 18 bases left in between. This CDR3 comprises 15 residues.

This clone was seen a few times. The gene calls are TRBV3-1 (or the pseudogene TRBV3-2) and TRBJ2-3, with TRBD1 matching over 9 bases. V shed 4 bases and J 8 bases; nucleotides not matched to a gene: 7. CDR3 length: 14 residues. Germline CDR1 reads LGHDT; CDR2 reads YNNKEL (reference sequence). CDR3 nucleotide sequence: TGTGCCAGCAGCCTGCGAGGGACAGGGCGTACGCAGTATTTT. Translating it yields CASSLRGTGRTQYF.

This clone was picked up one time. The J gene is TRBJ2-4, the V gene TRBV5-6, with D perhaps matching TRBD1 (6 bases). The V end lost 4 bases, the J end lost 1 base, and 12 bases lay between the germline ends. The CDR3 covers 15 residues. CDR1 is SGHDT, CDR2 YYEEEE, per germline. The CDR3 DNA reads as TGTGCCAGCAGCCGGTGGGGGCTGGCCAAAAACATTCAGTACTTC. This translates into CASSRWGLAKNIQYF.

The V and J genes are TRBV11-2 and TRBJ1-1, with D possibly TRBD1 on 5 matching bases. This CDR3 spans 14 amino acids. Trimming pared 4 bases from V and 4 bases from J, leaving 13 bases between. Germline V lookup: CDR1 SGHAT, CDR2 FQNNGV. The CDR3 reads CASSYGALGTEAFF. In DNA, the CDR3 is TGTGCCAGCAGCTATGGGGCGTTGGGCACTGAAGCTTTCTTT.

This chain joins TRBV24-1 and TRBJ2-1; unclear D gene. The CDR3 spans 16 residues. Germline lookup yields CDR1 KGHDR and CDR2 SFDVKD. Between the trimmed V and J ends, which lost 0 bases and 0 bases, there was a span of 8 bases. CDR3 loop: CATSDLWARSYNEQFF. The CDR3 coding sequence is TGTGCCACCAGTGATTTGTGGGCCCGCTCCTACAATGAGCAGTTCTTC.

The rearrangement links TRBV14 to TRBJ2-7; D is possibly TRBD2 (5 bases). CDR3 size: 14 residues. Trimming took off 0 bases at V and 4 bases at J, with 10 bases between the two ends. CDR1 SGHDN and CDR2 FVKESK come from the germline V gene. CDR3: CASSQDREIYEQYF. The DNA for the CDR3 is TGTGCCAGCAGCCAAGACCGGGAAATTTACGAGCAGTACTTC.

The chain couples TRBV7-2 to TRBJ2-1; 10 bases agree with TRBD2. Germline V CDR1 and CDR2: SGHTA, FQGNSA. The CDR3 is 15 amino acids. V shed 6 bases and J 5 bases; nucleotides not matched to a gene: 7. CDR3 coding DNA: TGTGCCAGCAGTAGGCTAGCGGGAGTAAACAATGAGCAGTTCTTC. It is translated as CASSRLAGVNNEQFF. Full variable domain (remainder filled in from reference TRBV7-2 and TRBJ2-1): GAGVSQSPSNKVTEKGKDVELRCDPISGHTALYWYRQSLGQGLEFLIYFQGNSAPDKSGLPSDRFSAERTGGSVSTLTIQRTQQEDSAVYLCASSRLAGVNNEQFFGPGTRLTVL.